Listed below are T cell receptor beta chains from one sample, sequenced in a study of T cells after yellow fever vaccination. TCRdb recomputed calls from the 5' RACE reads with MiXCR, one row per CDR3 protein. The sample lists roughly 100,000 distinct CDR3 sequences, roughly 10% occurring once. The sample in question was CD8+ T cells not binding an NS4B(214-222) dextramer, sorted from PBMCs, obtained approximately 16 days after the first yellow fever vaccination. Receptor source: a man aged 18 to 35 who received the YFV17D yellow fever vaccine. Each CDR3 is given with its conserved first and last residue. The order of the fields is CDR3 DNA, CDR3 protein, J gene, V gene, D gene, clone size. The D gene is left open where the match is weak. The size entry is marked missing in some rows and otherwise reads once, few, many or a size class.

CDR3nt: TGCAGCGGGTTGAGGGAGACCCAGTACTTC; CDR3aa: CSGLRETQYF; j_gene: TRBJ2-5; v_gene: TRBV29-1; d_gene: .; abundance: few
CDR3nt: TGCGCCAGCAGCTTGGAGGGGGACAGAGTAGATGAGCAGTTCTTC; CDR3aa: CASSLEGDRVDEQFF; j_gene: TRBJ2-1; v_gene: TRBV5-1; d_gene: TRBD1; abundance: many
CDR3nt: TGTGCCAGCAGCCAACGCTTGTGGGCAGTGAACACTGAAGCTTTCTTT; CDR3aa: CASSQRLWAVNTEAFF; j_gene: TRBJ1-1; v_gene: TRBV3-1; d_gene: .; abundance: few
CDR3nt: TGTGCCAGCACTTTACAGGGGGGCACTGAAGCTTTCTTT; CDR3aa: CASTLQGGTEAFF; j_gene: TRBJ1-1; v_gene: TRBV27; d_gene: TRBD1; abundance: .
CDR3nt: TGCGCCAGCAGCCTAGACAGGAGCCTTACCGGGGAGCTGTTTTTT; CDR3aa: CASSLDRSLTGELFF; j_gene: TRBJ2-2; v_gene: TRBV5-1; d_gene: .; abundance: .
CDR3nt: TGCAGTGCGCCTGCTAGGCTAGCGGGGTACAATGAGCAGTTCTTC; CDR3aa: CSAPARLAGYNEQFF; j_gene: TRBJ2-1; v_gene: TRBV20-1; d_gene: TRBD2; abundance: .
CDR3nt: TGTGCCATCACCCCCGTGGACACATTCGCAGTTGGTGAGCAGTTCTTC; CDR3aa: CAITPVDTFAVGEQFF; j_gene: TRBJ2-1; v_gene: TRBV10-3; d_gene: .; abundance: many
CDR3nt: TGTGCCAGCAGCTTTAGCGGGGGCCGTGCCTCTCAGTACTTC; CDR3aa: CASSFSGGRASQYF; j_gene: TRBJ2-4; v_gene: TRBV12-3/TRBV12-4; d_gene: TRBD2; abundance: many
CDR3nt: TGCAGCCCTTGGGAGCGGGGACAAGAGACCCAGTACTTC; CDR3aa: CSPWERGQETQYF; j_gene: TRBJ2-5; v_gene: TRBV20-1; d_gene: TRBD2; abundance: .
CDR3nt: TGTGCCATCAGGACCGGGACAGGGCAAGAAGCTTTCTTT; CDR3aa: CAIRTGTGQEAFF; j_gene: TRBJ1-1; v_gene: TRBV10-3; d_gene: TRBD1; abundance: few
CDR3nt: TGCGCCAGCCGGGGGATCTCGACAGGGATCGGGGAGCTGTTTTTT; CDR3aa: CASRGISTGIGELFF; j_gene: TRBJ2-2; v_gene: TRBV4-1; d_gene: .; abundance: .
CDR3nt: TGTGCCAGCAGCTTAGCTGGGGGCTGGGAAGCTTTCTTT; CDR3aa: CASSLAGGWEAFF; j_gene: TRBJ1-1; v_gene: TRBV7-2; d_gene: .; abundance: few
CDR3nt: TGCGCCAGCAGCTTGGTTGGACATACCGGGGAGCTGTTTTTT; CDR3aa: CASSLVGHTGELFF; j_gene: TRBJ2-2; v_gene: TRBV5-1; d_gene: .; abundance: .
CDR3nt: TGTGCCAGCAGCATAACTAGCGGGGGAGTGTACAATGAGCAGTTCTTC; CDR3aa: CASSITSGGVYNEQFF; j_gene: TRBJ2-1; v_gene: TRBV6-1; d_gene: TRBD2; abundance: .
CDR3nt: TGTGCCACCGGACTAAACACTGAAGCTTTCTTT; CDR3aa: CATGLNTEAFF; j_gene: TRBJ1-1; v_gene: TRBV7-6; d_gene: .; abundance: .
CDR3nt: TGTGCCAGCAGCTTATCCCCCGGGACAGGCGACAATGAGCAGTTCTTC; CDR3aa: CASSLSPGTGDNEQFF; j_gene: TRBJ2-1; v_gene: TRBV5-4; d_gene: TRBD1; abundance: .
CDR3nt: TGTGCCAGCAGTTTCGCAGGGGGATTCGAGCAGTTCTTC; CDR3aa: CASSFAGGFEQFF; j_gene: TRBJ2-1; v_gene: TRBV12-3/TRBV12-4; d_gene: TRBD1; abundance: many
CDR3nt: TGCGCCAGCAGCCAAGAGGGGGCTAGCGGGCCCCGCACAGATACGCAGTATTTT; CDR3aa: CASSQEGASGPRTDTQYF; j_gene: TRBJ2-3; v_gene: TRBV4-1; d_gene: TRBD2; abundance: .
CDR3nt: TGTGCCAGCAGCTTCACCCCGCAGGCGAACACCGGGGAGCTGTTTTTT; CDR3aa: CASSFTPQANTGELFF; j_gene: TRBJ2-2; v_gene: TRBV9; d_gene: .; abundance: .
CDR3nt: TGCAGTGCTAGTAGGGGACCCCCCGGGATTGGCTCACCCCTCCACTTT; CDR3aa: CSASRGPPGIGSPLHF; j_gene: TRBJ1-6; v_gene: TRBV20-1; d_gene: .; abundance: once
CDR3nt: TGTGCCAGCAGCCCACAGGAATCTAACACAGATACGCAGTATTTT; CDR3aa: CASSPQESNTDTQYF; j_gene: TRBJ2-3; v_gene: TRBV7-9; d_gene: .; abundance: few
CDR3nt: TGTGCCAGCAGCCGACAGGGGGGCGCTGAAGCTTTCTTT; CDR3aa: CASSRQGGAEAFF; j_gene: TRBJ1-1; v_gene: TRBV11-1; d_gene: TRBD1; abundance: many